In this sample, the clone carrying this TCR beta chain turned up once. The study assigned cohorts using participant-reported clinical history. The data were produced by immunoSEQ multiplex PCR, yet TCRdb's version contains in-frame clones alone and is incomplete. The sample holds around 140,000 clones; around 82% are singletons and the top ten take approximately 6%. The CDR3 extends over 16 amino acids. From germline, CDR1 is SGHNT and CDR2 YYREEE (reference sequence). Trimming took 0 bases from V and 1 from J, leaving 10 bases between them. The sample belongs to a study of blood T cell repertoires in COVID-19.

The TCR originated in a woman in her forties or fifties who had recovered from COVID-19. The specimen sequenced was PBMCs or T cells enriched from blood (not recorded which). The rearrangement joins TRBV5-4 to TRBJ1-4; D is possibly TRBD1 (5 bases). The DNA for the CDR3 is TGTGCCAGCAGCTTGGACCCGGGGGAAACTAATGAAAAACTGTTTTTT. Its translation: CASSLDPGETNEKLFF.